This is a list of T cell receptor beta chains from one sample in a study of identical twins. TCRdb independently ran MiXCR on the 5' RACE reads; one entry per CDR3 protein. The sample contains hundreds of thousands of distinct CDR3 sequences, approximately 22% of which appear only once. The data were also submitted as part of a second study, on T cells expressing NK-cell markers.

Input material: PBMCs. The receptor set was obtained from a woman younger than 35 in good health. The CDR3 runs from the conserved cysteine through the conserved F or W. D genes are given only for firm matches. Where a row states a size, it is once, few, many or the class of an expanded clone; other rows omit it.

j_call	cdr3_length	v_call	clone_size	d_call	cdr3_aa	cdr3_nt
TRBJ1-6	15	TRBV5-6	many	TRBD1	CASSIRDREVSPLHF	TGTGCCAGCAGCATCCGGGACAGGGAAGTTTCACCCCTCCACTTT
TRBJ2-4	13	TRBV5-5	many	-	CASTSPEKNIQYF	TGTGCCAGCACCTCCCCGGAGAAAAACATTCAGTACTTC
TRBJ1-5	12	TRBV5-4	-	-	CASSLDRQPQHF	TGTGCCAGCAGCTTGGACCGTCAGCCCCAGCATTTT
TRBJ1-2	14	TRBV29-1	-	TRBD1	CSVDGDRDGYGYTF	TGCAGCGTTGATGGGGACAGGGACGGCTATGGCTACACCTTC
TRBJ2-7	15	TRBV6-2/TRBV6-3	many	-	CASSGQFNPTYEQYF	TGTGCCAGCAGTGGACAGTTTAACCCCACCTACGAGCAGTACTTC
TRBJ2-5	13	TRBV20-1	-	-	CSLLEGNQETQYF	TGCAGTCTTTTAGAAGGGAATCAAGAGACCCAGTACTTC
TRBJ2-7	15	TRBV20-1	-	TRBD2	CSARDPTSGSYEQYF	TGCAGTGCTAGAGATCCTACTAGCGGATCCTACGAGCAGTACTTC
TRBJ2-7	14	TRBV5-1	many	TRBD1	CASSPGQGFYEQYF	TGCGCCAGCAGCCCCGGACAGGGGTTCTACGAGCAGTACTTC
TRBJ2-3	11	TRBV10-3	many	-	CAIAATDTQYF	TGTGCCATCGCCGCTACAGATACGCAGTATTTT
TRBJ1-1	13	TRBV12-3/TRBV12-4	few	-	CASSLGTVKVAFF	TGTGCCAGCAGTTTAGGGACGGTGAAAGTAGCTTTCTTT
TRBJ2-1	11	TRBV6-5	few	-	CASRDINEQFF	TGTGCCAGCAGGGATATCAATGAGCAGTTCTTC
TRBJ2-2	16	TRBV7-2	-	-	CASSLGRWANTGELFF	TGTGCCAGCAGCTTAGGGCGCTGGGCAAACACCGGGGAGCTGTTTTTT
TRBJ1-4	15	TRBV24-1	few	-	CATSALGGLEEKLFF	TGTGCCACCAGTGCCCTGGGGGGGCTGGAGGAAAAACTGTTTTTT
TRBJ1-1	14	TRBV12-3/TRBV12-4	few	TRBD1	CASRRTGKNTEAFF	TGTGCCAGCAGAAGGACAGGAAAGAACACTGAAGCTTTCTTT
TRBJ2-7	15	TRBV19	-	TRBD1	CASSLSGTGAYEQYF	TGTGCCAGTAGCCTAAGCGGGACAGGGGCCTACGAGCAGTACTTC
TRBJ1-1	14	TRBV6-5	-	-	CASSYEAGTTEAFF	TGTGCCAGCAGTTACGAGGCCGGCACGACTGAAGCTTTCTTT
TRBJ2-2	17	TRBV7-3	-	-	CASSPTVGPSNTGELFF	TGTGCCAGCAGCCCTACCGTTGGCCCTTCGAACACCGGGGAGCTGTTTTTT
TRBJ1-1	13	TRBV29-1	-	-	CSVVFQANTEAFF	TGCAGCGTTGTATTCCAGGCGAACACTGAAGCTTTCTTT
TRBJ2-1	14	TRBV12-3/TRBV12-4	-	-	CASSPSSSGGKQFF	TGTGCCAGCAGTCCGTCATCGTCGGGGGGCAAGCAGTTCTTC
TRBJ1-1	12	TRBV12-5	-	-	CASGLTGVEAFF	TGTGCTAGTGGTTTAACAGGAGTTGAAGCTTTCTTT
TRBJ2-7	11	TRBV27	-	-	CASGNFYEQYF	TGTGCCAGCGGTAATTTCTACGAGCAGTACTTC
TRBJ2-5	12	TRBV7-2	-	-	CASSPPTETQYF	TGTGCCAGCAGCCCGCCAACAGAGACCCAGTACTTC
TRBJ2-1	17	TRBV5-1	-	TRBD2	CASSLGGLAGAQNEQFF	TGCGCCAGCAGCTTGGGGGGACTAGCGGGAGCGCAGAATGAGCAGTTCTTC
TRBJ2-2	17	TRBV15	-	TRBD1	CATSREDRLMPTGELFF	TGTGCCACCAGCAGAGAGGACAGGTTAATGCCCACCGGGGAGCTGTTTTTT
TRBJ2-7	14	TRBV20-1	-	-	CSAGLLKASYEQYF	TGCAGTGCAGGGCTCCTCAAGGCCTCCTACGAGCAGTACTTC
TRBJ2-7	16	TRBV9	-	-	CASSVTPREYKAEQYF	TGTGCCAGCAGCGTGACCCCGCGGGAATACAAGGCCGAGCAGTACTTC
TRBJ1-1	14	TRBV29-1	many	-	CSALPQQGNTEAFF	TGCAGCGCCCTTCCACAACAGGGTAACACTGAAGCTTTCTTT
TRBJ1-5	10	TRBV9	few	-	CASSVEPQHF	TGTGCCAGCAGCGTAGAGCCCCAGCATTTT
TRBJ2-2	16	TRBV18	-	-	CASSPNPIANTGELFF	TGTGCCAGCTCACCTAATCCAATTGCGAACACCGGGGAGCTGTTTTTT
TRBJ2-7	16	TRBV7-9	-	TRBD2	CASSRSLRGGLYEQYF	TGTGCCAGCAGCCGCTCTCTGCGGGGGGGCTTGTACGAGCAGTACTTC
TRBJ2-7	14	TRBV5-1	-	-	CASREGPSSYEQYF	TGCGCCAGCAGAGAAGGGCCGAGCTCCTACGAGCAGTACTTC
TRBJ1-5	15	TRBV5-1	few	TRBD1	CASSRTGQGDQPQHF	TGCGCCAGCAGCCGTACGGGACAGGGGGATCAGCCCCAGCATTTT
TRBJ2-3	10	TRBV20-1	many	-	CSALRDTQYF	TGCAGTGCCCTCCGAGATACGCAGTATTTT
TRBJ2-1	20	TRBV20-1	-	TRBD2	CSARDLSGLAGLRSYNEQFF	TGCAGTGCTAGAGATCTCTCGGGACTAGCGGGACTCCGCTCCTACAATGAGCAGTTCTTC
TRBJ2-1	17	TRBV6-2/TRBV6-3	-	TRBD2	CATFTPRPSGPYNEQFF	TGTGCCACCTTTACCCCCCGCCCTAGCGGCCCCTACAATGAGCAGTTCTTC
TRBJ2-1	19	TRBV27	few	TRBD2	CASSPLGTSGISSYNEQFF	TGTGCCAGCAGCCCCTTAGGGACTAGCGGGATTAGCTCCTACAATGAGCAGTTCTTC
TRBJ2-1	14	TRBV12-3/TRBV12-4	few	TRBD2	CASSLFGGDNEQFF	TGTGCCAGCAGTTTGTTCGGGGGGGACAATGAGCAGTTCTTC
TRBJ2-2	13	TRBV30	few	-	CAWRLANTGELFF	TGTGCCTGGAGACTAGCGAACACCGGGGAGCTGTTTTTT
TRBJ2-3	14	TRBV20-1	-	-	CSARAVAGTDTQYF	TGCAGTGCTAGAGCCGTGGCCGGAACAGATACGCAGTATTTT
TRBJ2-1	18	TRBV4-3	-	TRBD2	CASSQDPYAGAAYNEQFF	TGCGCCAGCAGCCAAGATCCCTATGCGGGAGCCGCCTACAATGAGCAGTTCTTC
TRBJ2-3	16	TRBV12-3/TRBV12-4	few	TRBD2	CATSWGGSGYTDTQYF	TGTGCCACCAGTTGGGGGGGAAGCGGATACACAGATACGCAGTATTTT
TRBJ2-5	14	TRBV6-2/TRBV6-3	-	-	CASSYRTESETQYF	TGTGCCAGCAGCTACAGGACCGAATCAGAGACCCAGTACTTC
TRBJ2-4	13	TRBV7-9	many	TRBD2	CASSRGLVDIQYF	TGTGCCAGCAGCCGAGGACTAGTTGACATTCAGTACTTC